This T cell receptor beta chain was identified during a study of blood T cell repertoires in COVID-19. Study summary: COVID-19 samples, acute and convalescent, were from the United States, Italy and Spain. PBMCs, B-cell-depleted T cells, or T cells provided the cDNA or gDNA that made up the material.

The CDR3 length is 13 residues. After removal of 3 bases from V and 5 bases from J, the junction contained 6 bases not matched to a gene. The germline V gene has CDR1 GTSNPN and CDR2 SVGIG (reference sequence). Original processing methods: Estimation of nucleated cell counts was performed using reference gene primer amplification. The data were produced by immunoSEQ multiplex PCR, yet TCRdb's version contains in-frame clones alone and is incomplete. V, J and clone size are those of that table, while D and trimming were read from the DNA. The sample consists of 70,000 to 80,000 clones, approximately 86% of them appearing once.

The TCR originated in a human donor in a cohort sampled during active COVID-19. The sequenced sample consisted of peripheral blood. This chain connects TRBV30 to TRBJ1-2; 7 bases are a match to TRBD1. In nucleotides, the CDR3 is TGTGCCTGGAGCCTGGGACAGTGGTATGGCTACACCTTC. Translated, it gives CAWSLGQWYGYTF.